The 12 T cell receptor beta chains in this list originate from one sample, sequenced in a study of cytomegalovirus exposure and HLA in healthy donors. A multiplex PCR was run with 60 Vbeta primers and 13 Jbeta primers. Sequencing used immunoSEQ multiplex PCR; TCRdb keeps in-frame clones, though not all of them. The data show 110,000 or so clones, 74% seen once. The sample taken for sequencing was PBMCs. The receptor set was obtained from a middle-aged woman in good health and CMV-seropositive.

The CDR3 DNA sequence: TGCGCCAGCAACCGGGACTCGCAGAGGGAGAATGAGCAGTTCTTC. Protein product: CASNRDSQRENEQFF. The V and J genes are TRBV5-1 and TRBJ2-1, with D tentatively TRBD2 (6 bases). The CDR3 consists of 15 residues. The germline V gene encodes CDR1 SGHRS and CDR2 YFSETQ. The V end lost 6 bases, the J end lost 7 bases, and 20 bases lay between the germline ends.

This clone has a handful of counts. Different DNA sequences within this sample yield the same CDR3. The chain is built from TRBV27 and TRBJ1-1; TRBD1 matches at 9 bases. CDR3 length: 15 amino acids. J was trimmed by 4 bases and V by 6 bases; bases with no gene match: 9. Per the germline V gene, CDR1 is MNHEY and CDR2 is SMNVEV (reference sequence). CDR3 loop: CASSLGQGTFTEAFF. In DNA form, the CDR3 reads TGTGCCAGCAGCCTAGGACAGGGGACGTTCACTGAAGCTTTCTTT.

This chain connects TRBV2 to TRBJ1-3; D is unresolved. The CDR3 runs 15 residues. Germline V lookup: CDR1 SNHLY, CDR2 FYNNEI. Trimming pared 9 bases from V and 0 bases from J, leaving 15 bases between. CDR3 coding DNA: TGTGCCAGTTCGGACTGGGAGAACTCTGGAAACACCATATATTTT. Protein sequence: CASSDWENSGNTIYF.

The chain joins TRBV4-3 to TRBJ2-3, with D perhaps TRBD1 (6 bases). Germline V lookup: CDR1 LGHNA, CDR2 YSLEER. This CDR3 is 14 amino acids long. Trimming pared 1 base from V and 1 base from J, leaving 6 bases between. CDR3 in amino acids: CASSQAGGTDTQYF. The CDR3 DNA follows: TGCGCCAGCAGCCAAGCAGGGGGCACAGATACGCAGTATTTT.

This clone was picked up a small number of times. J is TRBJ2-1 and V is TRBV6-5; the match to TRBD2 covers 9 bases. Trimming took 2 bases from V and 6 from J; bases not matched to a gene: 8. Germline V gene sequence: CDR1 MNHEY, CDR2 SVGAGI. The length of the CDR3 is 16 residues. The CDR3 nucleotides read TGTGCCAGCAGTTACATGGTCGGGGGACTAGCCAATGAGCAGTTCTTC. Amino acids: CASSYMVGGLANEQFF.

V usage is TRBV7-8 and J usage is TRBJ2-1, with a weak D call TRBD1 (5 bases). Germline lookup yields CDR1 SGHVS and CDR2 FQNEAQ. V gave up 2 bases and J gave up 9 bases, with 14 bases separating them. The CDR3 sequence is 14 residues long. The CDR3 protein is CASSLKEGHTEQFF. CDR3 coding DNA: TGTGCCAGCAGCTTAAAGGAAGGACACACTGAGCAGTTCTTC.

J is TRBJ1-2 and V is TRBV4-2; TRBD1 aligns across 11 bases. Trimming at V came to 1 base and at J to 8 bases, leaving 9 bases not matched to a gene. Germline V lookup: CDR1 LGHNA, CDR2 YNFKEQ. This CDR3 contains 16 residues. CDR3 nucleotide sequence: TGTGCCAGCAGCCAAGGGACCGGGACAGGGGGTTACGGCTACACCTTC. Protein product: CASSQGTGTGGYGYTF.

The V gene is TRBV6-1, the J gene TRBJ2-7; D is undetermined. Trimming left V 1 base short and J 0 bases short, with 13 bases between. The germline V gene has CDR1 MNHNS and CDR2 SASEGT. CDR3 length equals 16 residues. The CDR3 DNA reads TGTGCCAGCAGTGAAGATTGGCTCTGGAGCTCCTACGAGCAGTACTTC. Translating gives CASSEDWLWSSYEQYF.

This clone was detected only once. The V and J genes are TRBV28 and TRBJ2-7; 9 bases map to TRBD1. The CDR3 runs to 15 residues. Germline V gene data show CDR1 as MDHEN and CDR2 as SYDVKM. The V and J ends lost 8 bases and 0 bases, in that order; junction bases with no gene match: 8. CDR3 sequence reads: CASRGQGVGSYEQYF. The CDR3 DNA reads TGTGCCAGCCGGGGACAGGGTGTTGGCTCCTACGAGCAGTACTTC. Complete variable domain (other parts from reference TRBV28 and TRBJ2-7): DVKVTQSSRYLVKRTGEKVFLECVQDMDHENMFWYRQDPGLGLRLIYFSYDVKMKEKGDIPEGYSVSREKKERFSLILESASTNQTSMYLCASRGQGVGSYEQYFGPGTRLTVT.

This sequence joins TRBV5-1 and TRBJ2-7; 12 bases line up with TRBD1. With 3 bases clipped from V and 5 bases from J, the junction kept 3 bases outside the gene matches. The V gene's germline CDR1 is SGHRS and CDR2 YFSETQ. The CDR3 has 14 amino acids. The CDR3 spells CASSWGQGADEQYF. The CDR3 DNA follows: TGCGCCAGCAGCTGGGGACAGGGGGCGGACGAGCAGTACTTC.

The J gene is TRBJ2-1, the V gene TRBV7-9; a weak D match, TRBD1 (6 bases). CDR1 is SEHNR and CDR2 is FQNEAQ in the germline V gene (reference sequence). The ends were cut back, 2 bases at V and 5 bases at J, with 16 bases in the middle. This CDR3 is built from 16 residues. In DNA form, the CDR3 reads TGTGCCAGCAGCTTATACACAGGGAGATCGGACAATGAGCAGTTCTTC. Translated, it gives CASSLYTGRSDNEQFF.

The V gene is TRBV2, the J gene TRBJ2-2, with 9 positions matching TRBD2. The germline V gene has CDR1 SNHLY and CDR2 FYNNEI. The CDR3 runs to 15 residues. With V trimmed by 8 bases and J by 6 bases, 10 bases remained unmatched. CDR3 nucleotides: TGTGCCAGCCTAAGAGCGGGAGGCCCGTCCGGGGAGCTGTTTTTT. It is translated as CASLRAGGPSGELFF.